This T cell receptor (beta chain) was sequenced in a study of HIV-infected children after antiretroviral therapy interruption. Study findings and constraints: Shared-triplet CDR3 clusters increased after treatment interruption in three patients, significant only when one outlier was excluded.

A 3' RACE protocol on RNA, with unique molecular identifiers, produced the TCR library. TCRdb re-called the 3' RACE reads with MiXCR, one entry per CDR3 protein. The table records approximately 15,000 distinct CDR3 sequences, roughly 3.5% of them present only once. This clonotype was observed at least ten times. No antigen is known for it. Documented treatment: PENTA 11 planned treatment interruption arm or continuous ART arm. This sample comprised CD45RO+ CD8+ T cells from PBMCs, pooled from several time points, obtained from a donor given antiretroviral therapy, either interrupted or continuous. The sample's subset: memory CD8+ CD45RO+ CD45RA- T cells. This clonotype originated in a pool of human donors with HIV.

CDR3: CASSETGLGGYTF. The CDR3 nucleotides are TGTGCCAGCAGTGAAACAGGGCTAGGCGGCTACACCTTC. V is TRBV6-1 and J is TRBJ1-2; a weak D match, TRBD1 (6 bases). The CDR3 runs 13 residues. Germline lookup yields CDR1 MNHNS and CDR2 SASEGT. Trimming stripped 2 bases from V and 8 bases from J, with 12 bases between.